Below are 27 T cell receptor beta chains sequenced from a single sample in a study of T cell responses to AZD1222 COVID-19 vaccine. Libraries were prepared by immunoSEQ multiplex PCR; TCRdb keeps only in-frame clonotypes and omits some of them. The table shows about 84,000 clones, with 75% to 90% occurring only once. Sample: peripheral blood, taken on day 0 of AZD1222 vaccination. These receptors were taken from an adult in good health.

This chain joins TRBV6-1 and TRBJ2-1, with a tentative D call TRBD1 (5 bases). Trimming pared 8 bases from V and 4 bases from J, leaving 12 bases between. This CDR3 is built from 13 residues. Germline CDR1 is MNHNS and CDR2 is SASEGT. The CDR3 sequence is CASAATEYNEQFF. The CDR3 nucleotides read TGTGCCAGCGCTGCGACAGAATACAATGAGCAGTTCTTC.

This clone was detected once. The germline gene is not matched at one end of the junction; a read error may be the cause. This chain uses TRBV27 with TRBJ1-1; possibly TRBD1 for D (6 bases). CDR3 length: 12 residues. Germline assignment: CDR1 MNHEY and CDR2 SMNVEV (reference sequence). CDR3 loop: CASSSGTRGGIF. The CDR3, as DNA: TGTGCCAGCAGTTCAGGGACAAGAGGTGGGATCTTT.

The V and J genes are TRBV9 and TRBJ2-3; D gene unclear. CDR3 length: 11 amino acids. V gave up 3 bases and J gave up 4 bases, with 3 bases separating them. CDR1 and CDR2 (germline): SGDLS, YYNGEE. The CDR3 nucleotides are TGTGCCAGCAGCGGGTCAGATACGCAGTATTTT. Amino acid sequence: CASSGSDTQYF. Drawing the rest from reference TRBV9 and TRBJ2-3, the complete variable domain is DSGVTQTPKHLITATGQRVTLRCSPRSGDLSVYWYQQSLDQGLQFLIQYYNGEERAKGNILERFSAQQFPDLHSELNLSSLELGDSALYFCASSGSDTQYFGPGTRLTVL.

The V gene is TRBV2, the J gene TRBJ2-7; TRBD2 aligns across 12 bases. The CDR3 is 14 amino acids. V trimming: 4 bases; J trimming: 4 bases; junction bases outside the gene matches: 2. Germline-derived CDR1 and CDR2 are SNHLY and FYNNEI. In nucleotides, the CDR3 is TGTGCCAGCAGTGGGACTAGCGGGGTATACGAGCAGTACTTC. It is translated as CASSGTSGVYEQYF. The complete variable domain, with remaining parts taken from reference TRBV2 and TRBJ2-7, reads EPEVTQTPSHQVTQMGQEVILRCVPISNHLYFYWYRQILGQKVEFLVSFYNNEISEKSEIFDDQFSVERPDGSNFTLKIRSTKLEDSAMYFCASSGTSGVYEQYFGPGTRLTVT.

The genes are TRBV5-1 and TRBJ2-2; D is possibly TRBD1 or TRBD2 (5 bases each). The CDR3 is 17 residues long. Trimming pared 1 base from V and 3 bases from J, leaving 16 bases between. Germline assignment: CDR1 SGHRS and CDR2 YFSETQ. CDR3 nucleotides: TGCGCCAGCAGCTTGTTCACCGGGACGTTGGACACCGGGGAGCTGTTTTTT. Its translation is CASSLFTGTLDTGELFF. The entire variable domain, with the rest obtained from reference TRBV5-1 and TRBJ2-2, is as follows: KAGVTQTPRYLIKTRGQQVTLSCSPISGHRSVSWYQQTPGQGLQFLFEYFSETQRNKGNFPGRFSGRQFSNSRSEMNVSTLELGDSALYLCASSLFTGTLDTGELFFGEGSRLTVL.

The V and J genes are TRBV5-6 and TRBJ1-5; TRBD1 matches 8 bases. This CDR3 is built from 17 residues. The germline V gene has CDR1 SGHDT and CDR2 YYEEEE. V was pared by 4 bases and J by 0 bases, with 9 bases of the junction left unmatched. CDR3 nucleotides: TGTGCCAGCAGCGGTAGGGGGGACAGGCCTAGCAATCAGCCCCAGCATTTT. Residues: CASSGRGDRPSNQPQHF.

The rearrangement joins TRBV12-1 to TRBJ1-5. TRBV12-1 is annotated as a pseudogene. This CDR3 has 15 amino acids. In DNA, the CDR3 is TGTGCCAGCAGCTTTCCTTTCCGGGGCAATCAGCCCCAGCATTTT. Its protein product is CASSFPFRGNQPQHF.

The chain combines TRBV7-9 with TRBJ1-2; D unresolved. Looked up from germline, CDR1 is SEHNR and CDR2 is FQNEAQ (reference sequence). Trimming stripped 3 bases from V and 6 bases from J, with 11 bases between. The CDR3 is 13 amino acids. The CDR3 nucleotides are TGTGCCAGCAGCTTCGATAGTCCAGATGGCTACACCTTC. Translation gives CASSFDSPDGYTF.

V gene TRBV19 combines with J gene TRBJ1-2; D gene unclear. This CDR3 region has 15 residues. The germline V gene encodes CDR1 LNHDA and CDR2 SQIVND (reference sequence). The V end was cut by 5 bases, the J end by 4 bases, with 17 bases between. The CDR3 is CASSSDPLGGYGYTF. The DNA of the CDR3 is TGTGCCAGTAGTTCGGATCCCTTAGGAGGCTATGGCTACACCTTC.

The V gene is TRBV5-1, the J gene TRBJ2-6; possible D gene TRBD2, 6 bases. CDR3 length equals 19 residues. The germline CDR1 and CDR2 sequences are SGHRS and YFSETQ. The V end lost 4 bases, the J end lost 0 bases, and 20 bases lay between the germline ends. The CDR3 sequence: CASSPPFGGSSSGANVLTF. CDR3 in DNA: TGCGCCAGCAGCCCGCCGTTTGGGGGGTCAAGCTCTGGGGCCAACGTCCTGACTTTC.

V usage is TRBV5-4 and J usage is TRBJ2-7, with 7 bases lining up with TRBD1. Germline V lookup: CDR1 SGHNT, CDR2 YYREEE (reference sequence). Trimming took 4 bases from V and 2 from J; bases not matched to a gene: 3. The CDR3 totals 13 residues. CDR3 nucleotide sequence: TGTGCCAGCAGCCGGGACAGAACCTACGAGCAGTACTTC. The encoded protein is CASSRDRTYEQYF.

The gene calls are TRBV28 and TRBJ1-1, with D possibly matching TRBD1 (5 bases). This CDR3 spans 12 amino acids. V was shortened by 5 bases and J by 7 bases, with 11 bases between the two germline ends. Germline assignment: CDR1 MDHEN and CDR2 SYDVKM. CDR3 sequence (DNA): TGTGCCAGCAGTCGGGGACGGGTTGAAGCTTTCTTT. It encodes CASSRGRVEAFF.

The V call is TRBV3-1 (or the pseudogene TRBV3-2), the J call TRBJ1-6; D not certain. Germline values: CDR1 LGHDT, CDR2 YNNKEL (reference sequence). V dropped 2 bases and J dropped 4 bases, with 9 bases sitting between them. CDR3 length equals 15 residues. The CDR3 here is CASSQYRVYNSPLHF. The CDR3 DNA sequence: TGTGCCAGCAGCCAATACAGAGTGTATAATTCACCCCTCCACTTT.

DNA for the CDR3: TGTGCCAGCAGTCCGACTCCCGGGGATGAGCAGTTCTTC. Protein product: CASSPTPGDEQFF. The rearrangement links TRBV27 to TRBJ2-1; a possible D gene is TRBD2 (5 bases). This CDR3 is 13 amino acids long. V was trimmed by 5 bases and J by 8 bases, leaving 13 bases between them. The germline gives CDR1 MNHEY, CDR2 SMNVEV (reference sequence).

The rearrangement links TRBV9 to TRBJ1-5, with D possibly matching TRBD1 (5 bases). The V gene lost 3 bases and the J gene lost 3 bases, with 10 bases spanning the gap. The germline V gene has CDR1 SGDLS and CDR2 YYNGEE. CDR3 size: 14 residues. The CDR3 reads CASSGGGTNQPQHF. The CDR3 DNA sequence: TGTGCCAGCAGCGGCGGGGGTACCAATCAGCCCCAGCATTTT.

CDR3 DNA: TGCGCCAGCAGCCAACCCTACAACAATAATTCACCCCTCCACTTT. Translation gives CASSQPYNNNSPLHF. The V gene is TRBV4-1, the J gene TRBJ1-6; D is ambiguous. The ends were cut back, 2 bases at V and 5 bases at J, with 10 bases in the middle. In germline, CDR1 is MGHRA, CDR2 YSYEKL. This CDR3 region has 15 residues.

This clone was counted once. Mismatch with germline at one junction end may stem from a read error. The chain combines TRBV6-1 with TRBJ1-5; D is unclear. CDR3 length: 16 amino acids. Per germline, CDR1 MNHNS and CDR2 SASEGT. The CDR3 is CACSEAVGSGEQPQHF. In DNA, the CDR3 is TGTGCCTGCAGTGAAGCGGTGGGGAGTGGGGAGCAGCCCCAGCATTTT.

The gene calls are TRBV18 and TRBJ2-2; no reliable D call. The CDR3 runs to 14 residues. V was shortened by 5 bases and J by 5 bases, with 12 bases between the two germline ends. Germline CDR1 reads KGHSH; CDR2 reads LQKENI. The CDR3 region has the DNA TGTGCCAGCTCATCCCAGGACGGAACCGGGGAGCTGTTTTTT. Protein: CASSSQDGTGELFF.

This chain uses TRBV18 with TRBJ1-1; a possible D gene is TRBD1 (5 bases). The CDR3 spans 15 residues. Germline V CDR1 and CDR2: KGHSH, LQKENI. With 6 bases removed from V and 0 bases from J, the gap between germline ends came to 14 bases. This CDR3 is CASSLLSGLNTEAFF. The CDR3 DNA reads TGTGCCAGCTCTCTATTATCAGGGTTGAACACTGAAGCTTTCTTT.

The chain couples TRBV4-1 to TRBJ2-1; 10 bases line up with TRBD2. This CDR3 spans 17 amino acids. V shed 2 bases, J shed 2 bases, and the junction held 6 bases outside the gene matches. Germline assignment: CDR1 MGHRA and CDR2 YSYEKL. This CDR3 is CASSQPTSGTPYNEQFF. CDR3 nucleotides: TGCGCCAGCAGCCAACCAACTAGCGGGACCCCCTACAATGAGCAGTTCTTC.

The V call is TRBV27, the J call TRBJ2-7; D ambiguous. The V gene's germline CDR1 is MNHEY and CDR2 SMNVEV (reference sequence). CDR3 size: 11 residues. With 2 bases removed from V and 6 bases from J, the gap between germline ends came to 5 bases. This CDR3 reads CASSLGAEQYF. The DNA for the CDR3 is TGTGCCAGCAGTTTAGGTGCCGAGCAGTACTTC.

The CDR3 protein is CASSLVQGSSYEQYF. Written as DNA, the CDR3 is TGTGCCAGCAGCTTAGTCCAGGGGAGCTCCTACGAGCAGTACTTC. The chain uses TRBV11-1 and TRBJ2-7; a possible D gene is TRBD1 (6 bases). The germline gives CDR1 SGHAT, CDR2 FQDESV (reference sequence). Trimming cost V 1 base and J 0 bases, with 10 bases left between them. CDR3 size: 15 residues. Full variable domain (missing parts from reference TRBV11-1 and TRBJ2-7): EAEVAQSPRYKITEKSQAVAFWCDPISGHATLYWYRQILGQGPELLVQFQDESVVDDSQLPKDRFSAERLKGVDSTLKIQPAELGDSAMYLCASSLVQGSSYEQYFGPGTRLTVT.

Written as DNA, the CDR3 is TGTGCCAGCAGTGAAATCGTTGCCTACGAGCAGTACTTC. Translating it yields CASSEIVAYEQYF. The chain employs TRBV2 and TRBJ2-7; D is unresolved. Germline CDR1 SNHLY, CDR2 FYNNEI. Deletions cut 2 bases from V and 2 bases from J, with 7 bases between. This CDR3 is built from 13 residues.

The chain joins TRBV5-1 to TRBJ2-7; D is perhaps TRBD1 or TRBD2 (5 bases each). The V gene's germline CDR1 is SGHRS and CDR2 YFSETQ. V shed 0 bases and J shed 6 bases, with 16 bases lying between them. The CDR3 loop spans 15 amino acids. CDR3 sequence (DNA): TGCGCCAGCAGCTTGGGAGGGGTTCAAGGCTCCGAGCAGTACTTC. Translation gives CASSLGGVQGSEQYF.

This chain links TRBV28 with TRBJ1-6; unclear D gene. Germline V gives CDR1 MDHEN, CDR2 SYDVKM. Between the trimmed V and J ends, which lost 7 bases and 0 bases, there was a span of 7 bases. CDR3 length: 14 residues. CDR3 DNA: TGTGCCAGCAATTCGGGCTCCTATAATTCACCCCTCCACTTT. This encodes CASNSGSYNSPLHF.

J is TRBJ2-4 and V is TRBV30, with D perhaps matching TRBD2 (6 bases). The germline gives CDR1 GTSNPN, CDR2 SVGIG (reference sequence). The V gene lost 0 bases and the J gene lost 13 bases, with 13 bases spanning the gap. This CDR3 has 12 residues. CDR3 region: CAWSVPGGLQYF. DNA of the CDR3: TGTGCCTGGAGTGTACCCGGGGGTTTACAGTACTTC.

This clone was picked up one time. This chain joins TRBV24-1 and TRBJ1-1, with 8 bases that match TRBD1. This CDR3 comprises 13 residues. Trimming cost V 7 bases and J 6 bases; bases outside gene matches: 6. Looked up from germline, CDR1 is KGHDR and CDR2 is SFDVKD. This CDR3 is CATRDRGGSEAFF. The CDR3 nucleotides read TGTGCCACCAGAGACAGGGGTGGGTCTGAAGCTTTCTTT.